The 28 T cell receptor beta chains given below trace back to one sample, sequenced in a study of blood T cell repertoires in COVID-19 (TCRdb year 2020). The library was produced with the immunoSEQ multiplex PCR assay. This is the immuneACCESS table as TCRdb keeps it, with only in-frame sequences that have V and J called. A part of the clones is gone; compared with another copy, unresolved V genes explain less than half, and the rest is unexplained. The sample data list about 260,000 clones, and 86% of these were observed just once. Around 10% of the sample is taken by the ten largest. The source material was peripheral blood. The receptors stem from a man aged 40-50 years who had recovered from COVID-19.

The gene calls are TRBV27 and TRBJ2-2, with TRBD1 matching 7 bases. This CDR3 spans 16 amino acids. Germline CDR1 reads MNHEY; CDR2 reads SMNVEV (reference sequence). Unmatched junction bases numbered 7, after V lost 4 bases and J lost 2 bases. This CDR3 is CASSSRQGLNTGELFF. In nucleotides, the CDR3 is TGTGCCAGCAGTTCGCGACAGGGTCTAAACACCGGGGAGCTGTTTTTT.

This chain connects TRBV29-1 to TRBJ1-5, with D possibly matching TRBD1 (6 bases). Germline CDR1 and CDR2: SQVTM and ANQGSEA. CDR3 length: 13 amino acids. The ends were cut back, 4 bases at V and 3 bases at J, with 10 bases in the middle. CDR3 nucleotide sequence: TGCAGCGTTGGAGGGGGGGTCAATCAGCCCCAGCATTTT. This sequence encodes CSVGGGVNQPQHF.

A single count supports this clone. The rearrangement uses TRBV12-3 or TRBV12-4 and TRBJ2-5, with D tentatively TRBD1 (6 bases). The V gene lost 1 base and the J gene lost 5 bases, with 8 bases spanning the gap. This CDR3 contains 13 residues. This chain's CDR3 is CASSLVTGETQYF. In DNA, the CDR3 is TGTGCCAGCAGTTTAGTAACAGGGGAGACCCAGTACTTC.

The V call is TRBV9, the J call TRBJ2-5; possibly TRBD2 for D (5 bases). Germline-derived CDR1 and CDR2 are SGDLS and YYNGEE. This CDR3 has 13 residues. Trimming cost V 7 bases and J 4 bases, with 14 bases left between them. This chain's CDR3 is CASGPHGGETQYF. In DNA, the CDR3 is TGTGCCAGCGGCCCCCATGGAGGAGAGACCCAGTACTTC.

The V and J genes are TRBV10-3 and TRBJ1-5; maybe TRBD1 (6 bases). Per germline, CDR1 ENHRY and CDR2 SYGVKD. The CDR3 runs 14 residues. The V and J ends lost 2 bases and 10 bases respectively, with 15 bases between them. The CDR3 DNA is TGTGCCATCAGTGAGCGGACAGACTCCATACCCCAGCATTTT. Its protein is CAISERTDSIPQHF.

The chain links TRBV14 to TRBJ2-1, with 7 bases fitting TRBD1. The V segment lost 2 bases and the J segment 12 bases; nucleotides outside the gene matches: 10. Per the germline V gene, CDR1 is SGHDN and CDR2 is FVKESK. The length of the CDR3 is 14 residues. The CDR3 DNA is TGTGCCAGCAGCCAACCTACCTCGACAGGGTCGCAGTTCTTC. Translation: CASSQPTSTGSQFF.

The CDR3 DNA follows: TGTGCCAGCAGCATACTAGCGGGAGCACCTACGCAGTATTTT. Protein sequence: CASSILAGAPTQYF. This chain joins TRBV7-2 and TRBJ2-3; TRBD2 aligns across 11 bases. J lost 8 bases, V lost 5 bases, and 6 bases had no gene match. Germline V gene data show CDR1 as SGHTA and CDR2 as FQGNSA. This CDR3 has 14 amino acids.

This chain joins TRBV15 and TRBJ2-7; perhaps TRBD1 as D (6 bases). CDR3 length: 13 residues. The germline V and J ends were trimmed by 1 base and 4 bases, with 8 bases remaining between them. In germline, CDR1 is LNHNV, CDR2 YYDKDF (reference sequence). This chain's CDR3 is CATSRARGYEQYF. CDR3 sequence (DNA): TGTGCCACCAGCAGAGCCAGGGGTTACGAGCAGTACTTC.

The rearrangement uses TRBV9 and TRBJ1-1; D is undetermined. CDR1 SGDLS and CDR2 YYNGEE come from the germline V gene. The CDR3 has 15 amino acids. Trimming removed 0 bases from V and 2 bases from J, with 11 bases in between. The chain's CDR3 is CASSVDTAGNTEAFF. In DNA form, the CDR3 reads TGTGCCAGCAGCGTAGACACTGCAGGCAACACTGAAGCTTTCTTT.

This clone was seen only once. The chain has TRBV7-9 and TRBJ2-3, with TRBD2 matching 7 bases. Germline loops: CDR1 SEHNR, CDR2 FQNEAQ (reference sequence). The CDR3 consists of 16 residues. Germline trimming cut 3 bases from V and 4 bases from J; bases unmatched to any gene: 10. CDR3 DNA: TGTGCCAGCAGCTTCGGGTTTGCGGGAGACTCAGATACGCAGTATTTT. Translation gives CASSFGFAGDSDTQYF.

CDR3: CASSFSHSTSIVSTDTQYF. The CDR3 region has the DNA TGTGCCAGCAGCTTTTCCCATTCGACTAGTATCGTTAGCACAGATACGCAGTATTTT. The chain carries TRBV12-1 and TRBJ2-3; the table's D call, TRBD2, was not checked against the DNA. TRBV12-1 is a pseudogene segment. CDR3 size: 19 residues.

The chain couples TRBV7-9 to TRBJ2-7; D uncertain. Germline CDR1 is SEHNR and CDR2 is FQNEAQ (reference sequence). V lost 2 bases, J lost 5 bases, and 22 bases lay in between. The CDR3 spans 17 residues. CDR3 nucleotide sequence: TGTGCCAGCAGCTTATTTCGAGGTGGAGACCTTATCGACGAGCAGTACTTC. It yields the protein CASSLFRGGDLIDEQYF.

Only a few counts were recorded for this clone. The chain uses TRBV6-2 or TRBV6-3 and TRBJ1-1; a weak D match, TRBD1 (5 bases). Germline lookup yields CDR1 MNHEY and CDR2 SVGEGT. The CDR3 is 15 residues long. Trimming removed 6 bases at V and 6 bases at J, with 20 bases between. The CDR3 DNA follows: TGTGCCAGCAGCGACCCGACAGCATCAGAACCTGAAGCTTTCTTT. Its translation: CASSDPTASEPEAFF.

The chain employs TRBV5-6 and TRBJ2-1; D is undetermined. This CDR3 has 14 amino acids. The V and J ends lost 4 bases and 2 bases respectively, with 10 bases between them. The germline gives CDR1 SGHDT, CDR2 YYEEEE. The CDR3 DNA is TGTGCCAGCAGCCCGCAGACTCCCTACAATGAGCAGTTCTTC. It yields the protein CASSPQTPYNEQFF.

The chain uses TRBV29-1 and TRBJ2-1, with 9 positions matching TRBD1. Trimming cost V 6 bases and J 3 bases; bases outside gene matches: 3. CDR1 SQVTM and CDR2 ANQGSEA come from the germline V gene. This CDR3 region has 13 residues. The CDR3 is CSVGTGNYNEQFF. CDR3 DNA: TGCAGCGTGGGGACAGGGAACTACAATGAGCAGTTCTTC.

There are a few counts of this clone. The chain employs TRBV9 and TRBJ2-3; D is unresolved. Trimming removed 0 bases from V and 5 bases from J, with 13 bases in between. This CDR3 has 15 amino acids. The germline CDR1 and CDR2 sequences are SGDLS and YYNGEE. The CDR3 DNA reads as TGTGCCAGCAGCGTAGAGTCAGGTTACAGAGATACGCAGTATTTT. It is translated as CASSVESGYRDTQYF.

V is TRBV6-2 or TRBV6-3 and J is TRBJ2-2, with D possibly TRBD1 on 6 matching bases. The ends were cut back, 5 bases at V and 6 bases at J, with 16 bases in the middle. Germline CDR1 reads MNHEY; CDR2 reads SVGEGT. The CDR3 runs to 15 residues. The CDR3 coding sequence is TGTGCCAGCAGTCACTTAAAACAGGGCGCCGGGGAGCTGTTTTTT. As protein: CASSHLKQGAGELFF.

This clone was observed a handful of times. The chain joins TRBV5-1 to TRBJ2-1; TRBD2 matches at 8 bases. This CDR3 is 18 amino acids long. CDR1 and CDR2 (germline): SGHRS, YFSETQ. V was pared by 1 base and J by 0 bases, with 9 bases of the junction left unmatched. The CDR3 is CASSLLGGGPSSYNEQFF. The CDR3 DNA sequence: TGCGCCAGCAGCTTGCTCGGGGGGGGCCCAAGCTCCTACAATGAGCAGTTCTTC. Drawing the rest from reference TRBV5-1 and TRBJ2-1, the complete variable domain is KAGVTQTPRYLIKTRGQQVTLSCSPISGHRSVSWYQQTPGQGLQFLFEYFSETQRNKGNFPGRFSGRQFSNSRSEMNVSTLELGDSALYLCASSLLGGGPSSYNEQFFGPGTRLTVL.

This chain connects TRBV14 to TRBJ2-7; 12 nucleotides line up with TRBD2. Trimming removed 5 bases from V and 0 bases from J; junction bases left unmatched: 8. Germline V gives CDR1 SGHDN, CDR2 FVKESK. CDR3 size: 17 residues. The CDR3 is CASSKKRTSGVSYEQYF. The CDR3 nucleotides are TGTGCCAGCAGCAAAAAGCGGACTAGCGGGGTCTCCTACGAGCAGTACTTC.

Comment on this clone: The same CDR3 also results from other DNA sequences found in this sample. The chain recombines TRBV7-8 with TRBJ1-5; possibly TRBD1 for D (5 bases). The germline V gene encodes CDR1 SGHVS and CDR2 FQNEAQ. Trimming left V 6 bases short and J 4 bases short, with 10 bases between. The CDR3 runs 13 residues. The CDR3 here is CASSRGGNQPQHF. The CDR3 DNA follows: TGTGCCAGCAGTCGTGGGGGGAATCAGCCCCAGCATTTT.

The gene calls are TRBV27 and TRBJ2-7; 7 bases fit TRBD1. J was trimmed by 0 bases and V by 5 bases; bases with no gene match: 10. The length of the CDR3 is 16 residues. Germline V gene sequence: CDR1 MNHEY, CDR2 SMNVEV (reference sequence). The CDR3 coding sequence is TGTGCCAGCAGTCCGCGTCGGGGACAGAGCTCCTACGAGCAGTACTTC. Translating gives CASSPRRGQSSYEQYF.

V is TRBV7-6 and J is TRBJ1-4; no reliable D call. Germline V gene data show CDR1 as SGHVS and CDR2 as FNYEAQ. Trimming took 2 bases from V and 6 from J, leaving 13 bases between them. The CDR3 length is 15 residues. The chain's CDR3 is CASSLTKSPDEKLFF. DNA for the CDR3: TGTGCCAGCAGCTTAACTAAAAGCCCTGATGAAAAACTGTTTTTT.

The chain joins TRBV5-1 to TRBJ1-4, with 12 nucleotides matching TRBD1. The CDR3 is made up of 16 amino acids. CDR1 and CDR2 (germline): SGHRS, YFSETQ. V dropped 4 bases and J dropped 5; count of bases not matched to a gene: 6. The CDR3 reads CASSAGQGAWNEKLFF. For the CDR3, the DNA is TGCGCCAGCAGCGCGGGACAGGGGGCCTGGAATGAAAAACTGTTTTTT.

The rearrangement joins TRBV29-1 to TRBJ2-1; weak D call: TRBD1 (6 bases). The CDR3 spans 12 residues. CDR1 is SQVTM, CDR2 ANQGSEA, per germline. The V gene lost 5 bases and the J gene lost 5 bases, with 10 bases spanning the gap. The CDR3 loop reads CSVTDRHNEQFF. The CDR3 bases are TGCAGCGTTACCGACAGGCACAATGAGCAGTTCTTC.

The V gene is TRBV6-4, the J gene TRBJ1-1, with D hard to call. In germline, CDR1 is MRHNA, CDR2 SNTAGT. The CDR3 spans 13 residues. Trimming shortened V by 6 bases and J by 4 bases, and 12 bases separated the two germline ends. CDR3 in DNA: TGTGCCAGCAGCCGGCCCGGGAGCACTGAAGCTTTCTTT. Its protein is CASSRPGSTEAFF.

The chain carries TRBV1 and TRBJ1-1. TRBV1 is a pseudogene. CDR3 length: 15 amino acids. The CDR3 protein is CTSSQEAPRGPKAFF. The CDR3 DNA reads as TGCACCAGCAGCCAAGAAGCACCGAGAGGCCCTAAAGCTTTCTTT.

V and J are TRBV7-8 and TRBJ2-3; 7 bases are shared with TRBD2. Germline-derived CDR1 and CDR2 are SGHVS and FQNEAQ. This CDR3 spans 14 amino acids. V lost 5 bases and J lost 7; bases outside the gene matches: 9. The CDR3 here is CASSREGGLNTQYF. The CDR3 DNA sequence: TGTGCCAGCAGCCGAGAGGGAGGGCTAAATACGCAGTATTTT.

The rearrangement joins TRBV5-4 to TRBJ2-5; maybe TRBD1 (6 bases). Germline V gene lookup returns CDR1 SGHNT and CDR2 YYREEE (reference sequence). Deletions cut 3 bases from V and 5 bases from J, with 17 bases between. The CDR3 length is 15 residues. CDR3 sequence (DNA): TGTGCCAGCAGCTCTAGGACAGCCCGCGGGGAGACCCAGTACTTC. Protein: CASSSRTARGETQYF.